This is a list of T cell receptor beta chains from one sample in a study of cytomegalovirus exposure and HLA in healthy donors. The protocol was immunoSEQ multiplex PCR, while the TCRdb copy is restricted to in-frame clones and leaves out a portion. The data show roughly 70,000 clones, with just over 95% seen just once and about 4.5% held by the top ten. The material sequenced was PBMCs. The receptors here all came from a woman under 30 in good health and CMV-seropositive. CDR3s include the opening cysteine and the closing phenylalanine or tryptophan. D genes are given only for firm matches. Size values are once, few and many counts, or a class for expanded clones, and some rows have none.

v_call,d_call,j_call,clone_size,cdr3_nt,cdr3_aa
TRBV19,TRBD2,TRBJ2-7,once,TGTGCCAGTAGTTCCGGCCGGGGGGGGCAGTTCTACGAGCAGTACTTC,CASSSGRGGQFYEQYF
TRBV5-6,.,TRBJ2-7,.,TGTGCCAGCAGCTTTCGTGGAGGGAGGCGCTACGAGCAGTACTTC,CASSFRGGRRYEQYF
TRBV19,TRBD2,TRBJ2-7,once,TGTGCCAGTACCCCAGCGGGAGTGAGGCACGAGCAGTACTTC,CASTPAGVRHEQYF
TRBV9,.,TRBJ2-5,.,TGTGCCAGCAGCGCCGGTCCTCTTGGAGAGACCCAGTACTTC,CASSAGPLGETQYF
TRBV5-4,TRBD2,TRBJ2-3,.,TGTGCCAGCAGCTGGACTAGCGGCACAGATACGCAGTATTTT,CASSWTSGTDTQYF
TRBV27,TRBD1,TRBJ1-1,.,TGTGCCAGCAGCTACTCGGACAGGGAGAACACTGAAGCTTTCTTT,CASSYSDRENTEAFF
TRBV19,.,TRBJ2-1,.,TGTGCCAGTAGTCTTGACAGCTCCTACAATGAGCAGTTCTTC,CASSLDSSYNEQFF
TRBV28,.,TRBJ1-5,.,TGTGCCAGCAGTTTAATAGGGGCACGCAATCAGCCCCAGCATTTT,CASSLIGARNQPQHF
TRBV9,TRBD1,TRBJ2-5,.,TGTGCCAGCAGCGATACCGGGACAGGGTGGGAGACCCAGTACTTC,CASSDTGTGWETQYF
TRBV12-5,.,TRBJ2-5,.,TGTGCTAGTGGTTTGGTACTACGAGCGGAGCTTCAAGAGACCCAGTACTTC,CASGLVLRAELQETQYF
TRBV7-9,TRBD2,TRBJ2-1,.,TGTGCCAGCAGCTTTACTAGCGGGAGCAATGAGCAGTTCTTC,CASSFTSGSNEQFF
TRBV6-5,TRBD2,TRBJ2-7,once,TGTGCCAGCAACGCTCCTAGCGGGGCCTCCTACGAGCAGTACTTC,CASNAPSGASYEQYF
TRBV4-1,.,TRBJ1-5,.,TGCGCCAGCAGCCTCGAGGGATACAATCAGCCCCAGCATTTT,CASSLEGYNQPQHF
TRBV7-9,TRBD2,TRBJ2-5,.,TGTGCCAGCAGCGACACGGCTAGCGGGGGGCAAGAGACCCAGTACTTC,CASSDTASGGQETQYF
TRBV29-1,.,TRBJ1-2,.,TGCAGCGTTGAAGATGGGGGACTATTGAGGGGCTACACCTTC,CSVEDGGLLRGYTF
TRBV27,.,TRBJ2-3,.,TGTGCCAGCAAGGAGGGAAGCACAGATACGCAGTATTTT,CASKEGSTDTQYF
TRBV15,TRBD1,TRBJ2-5,.,TGTGCCACCAGCAGACGTGGGACAGGCCAAGAGACCCAGTACTTC,CATSRRGTGQETQYF
TRBV4-1,TRBD1,TRBJ2-3,.,TGCGCCAGCAGCCAAGATCCGGGACAGTCTAGCACAGATACGCAGTATTTT,CASSQDPGQSSTDTQYF
TRBV15,.,TRBJ2-7,.,TGTGCCACCAGCAGAGGTCAGGAGGGATACGAGCAGTACTTC,CATSRGQEGYEQYF
TRBV6-5,.,TRBJ2-7,.,TGTGCCAGCAGCCCTGCGGGGACAGCAACCTACGAGCAGTACTTC,CASSPAGTATYEQYF
TRBV19,TRBD2,TRBJ2-5,.,TGTGCCAGTAGTCCCCACCGGACTAGCGGGAGGACGCAAGAGACCCAGTACTTC,CASSPHRTSGRTQETQYF
TRBV28,.,TRBJ2-7,.,TGTGCCAGCAGTATCCCCCGGGACTCAAGGGTCTACGAGCAGTACTTC,CASSIPRDSRVYEQYF
TRBV15,.,TRBJ2-2,.,TGTGCCACCAGCAGAGCCAGGCTCGCCGGGGAGCTGTTTTTT,CATSRARLAGELFF
TRBV7-3,.,TRBJ2-3,.,TGTGCCAGCAGCTTGAATAGCGGAAACACAGATACGCAGTATTTT,CASSLNSGNTDTQYF